This T cell receptor (beta chain) was sequenced for a study of spatial heterogeneity in lung cancer. Study context: Detection consistently yielded more beta chains than alpha chains.

At least ten counts were recorded for this clonotype. Sample time point: sample taken at primary tumor resection. TCRdb independently ran MiXCR on the 5' RACE reads; one entry per CDR3 protein. The sample gives some 21,000 distinct CDR3 sequences, roughly 3% of which show up once; under 35% is in the top ten. This material consisted of PBMCs, taken at surgery. The clonotype originates from a female donor with early-stage non-small cell lung cancer.

CDR3 bases: TGTGCCAGCAGCGAGACTAGCGGGGTACGCACAGATACGCAGTATTTT. Translated: CASSETSGVRTDTQYF. This chain joins TRBV7-8 and TRBJ2-3; TRBD2 matches 11 bases. This CDR3 region has 16 residues. The V segment lost 5 bases and the J segment 1 base; nucleotides outside the gene matches: 5. Germline CDR1 reads SGHVS; CDR2 reads FQNEAQ.